What follows is one T cell receptor beta chain and its context. In the source study's methods: Amplification of reference gene primers provided the estimated nucleated cell counts. Assay: immunoSEQ multiplex PCR; the TCRdb copy retains only in-frame clones and omits some. The DNA gave D and trimming, while V, J and clone size come from that table. The sample has about 100,000 clones, about 90% seen once; the top ten hold more than 3.5%. Enrollment of patients from Seattle took place during active infection, with longitudinal follow-up. The sample originates from a study of blood T cell repertoires in COVID-19. Study in general: Acute and convalescent COVID-19 samples came from the United States, Italy and Spain. The analysed material was cDNA or gDNA that came from T cells, B-cell-depleted T cells, or PBMCs.

Sequencing used peripheral blood. This TCR was sampled from a human donor with COVID-19, enrolled during active disease. The donor label of this sample is uncertain.

This CDR3 reads CASSFRGGDTQYF. CDR3 DNA: TGTGCCAGCAGTTTTAGAGGGGGAGATACGCAGTATTTT. This sequence joins TRBV12-3 or TRBV12-4 and TRBJ2-3; D is possibly TRBD1 (6 bases). V gave up 3 bases and J gave up 5 bases, with 9 bases separating them. The CDR3 has 13 residues.